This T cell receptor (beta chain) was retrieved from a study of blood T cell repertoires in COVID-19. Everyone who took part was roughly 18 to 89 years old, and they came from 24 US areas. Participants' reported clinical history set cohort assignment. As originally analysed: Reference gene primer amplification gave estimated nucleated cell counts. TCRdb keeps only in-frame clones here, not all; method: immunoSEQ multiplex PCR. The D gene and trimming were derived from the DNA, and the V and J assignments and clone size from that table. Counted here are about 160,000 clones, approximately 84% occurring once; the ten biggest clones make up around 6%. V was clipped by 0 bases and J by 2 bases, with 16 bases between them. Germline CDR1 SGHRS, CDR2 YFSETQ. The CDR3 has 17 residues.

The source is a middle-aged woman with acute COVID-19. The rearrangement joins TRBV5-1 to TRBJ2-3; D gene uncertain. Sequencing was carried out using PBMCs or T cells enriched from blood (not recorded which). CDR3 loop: CASSLALAGGLTDTQYF. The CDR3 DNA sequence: TGCGCCAGCAGCTTGGCCTTGGCCGGCGGCCTCACAGATACGCAGTATTTT.